This T cell receptor beta chain stems from a study of blood T cell repertoires in COVID-19. Study summary: Sample material is recorded as cDNA or gDNA derived from T cells, B-cell-depleted T cells, or PBMCs.

Profiling relied on immunoSEQ multiplex PCR, and the TCRdb table lists in-frame clones only, not all of them. The sample comprises some 200,000 clones, 85% to 90% of which are singletons, and around 12% rests with the top ten. V was shortened by 2 bases and J by 6 bases, with 13 bases between the two germline ends. This CDR3 region has 14 residues. The germline gives CDR1 SNHLY, CDR2 FYNNEI. The origin of this receptor is a woman aged 70 to 79 with COVID-19, enrolled during active disease. The V call is TRBV2, the J call TRBJ1-2; no clear D. Sequences were obtained from peripheral blood. DNA for the CDR3: TGTGCCAGCAGTGAAATGGGAGATGAAGATGGCTACACCTTC. The encoded protein is CASSEMGDEDGYTF.